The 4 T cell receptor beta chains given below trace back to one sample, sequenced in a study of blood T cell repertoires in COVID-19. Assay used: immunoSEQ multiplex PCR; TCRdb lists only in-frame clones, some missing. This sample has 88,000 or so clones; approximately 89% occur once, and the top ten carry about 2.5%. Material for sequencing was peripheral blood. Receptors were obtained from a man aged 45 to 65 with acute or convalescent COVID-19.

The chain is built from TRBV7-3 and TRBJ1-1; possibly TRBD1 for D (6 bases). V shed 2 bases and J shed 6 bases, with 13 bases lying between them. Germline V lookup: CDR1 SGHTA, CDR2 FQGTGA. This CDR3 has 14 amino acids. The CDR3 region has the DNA TGTGCCAGCAGCTTAGGCAGGGGACTATCTGAAGCTTTCTTT. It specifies CASSLGRGLSEAFF. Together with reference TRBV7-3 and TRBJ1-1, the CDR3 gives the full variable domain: GAGVSQTPSNKVTEKGKYVELRCDPISGHTALYWYRQSLGQGPEFLIYFQGTGAADDSGLPNDRFFAVRPEGSVSTLKIQRTERGDSAVYLCASSLGRGLSEAFFGQGTRLTVV.

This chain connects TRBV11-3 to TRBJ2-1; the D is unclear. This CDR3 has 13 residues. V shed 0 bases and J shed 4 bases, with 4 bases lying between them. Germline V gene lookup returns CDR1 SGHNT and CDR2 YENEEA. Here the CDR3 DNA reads TGTGCCAGCAGCTTAGAGCGATACAATGAGCAGTTCTTC. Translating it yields CASSLERYNEQFF.

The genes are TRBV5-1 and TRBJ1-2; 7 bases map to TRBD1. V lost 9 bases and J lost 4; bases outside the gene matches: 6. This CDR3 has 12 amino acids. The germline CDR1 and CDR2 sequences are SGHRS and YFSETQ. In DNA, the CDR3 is TGCGCCATCAGACAGGGCGGCTATGGCTACACCTTC. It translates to CAIRQGGYGYTF.

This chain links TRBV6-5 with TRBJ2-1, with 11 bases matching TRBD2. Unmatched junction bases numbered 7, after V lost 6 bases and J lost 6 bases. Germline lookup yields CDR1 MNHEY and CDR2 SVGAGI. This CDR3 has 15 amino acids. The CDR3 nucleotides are TGTGCCAGCAGGCCACCCCTAGCGGGGGGCAATGAGCAGTTCTTC. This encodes CASRPPLAGGNEQFF.